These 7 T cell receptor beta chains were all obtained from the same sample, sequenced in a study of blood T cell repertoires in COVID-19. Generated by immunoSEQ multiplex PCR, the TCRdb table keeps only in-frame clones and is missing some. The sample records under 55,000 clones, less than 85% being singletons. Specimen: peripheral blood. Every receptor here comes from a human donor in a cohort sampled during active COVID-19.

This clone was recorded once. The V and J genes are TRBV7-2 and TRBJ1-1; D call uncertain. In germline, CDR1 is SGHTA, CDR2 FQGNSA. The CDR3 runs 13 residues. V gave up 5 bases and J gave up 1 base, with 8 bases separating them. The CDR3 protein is CASSATANTEAFF. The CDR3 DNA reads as TGTGCCAGCAGCGCAACAGCGAACACTGAAGCTTTCTTT.

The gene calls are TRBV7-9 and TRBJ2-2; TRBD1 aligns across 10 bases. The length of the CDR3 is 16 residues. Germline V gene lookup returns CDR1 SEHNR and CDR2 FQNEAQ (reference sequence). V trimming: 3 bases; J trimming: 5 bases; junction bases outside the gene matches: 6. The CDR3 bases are TGTGCCAGCAGCTTCGACAGGGGGCGTAGGACCGGGGAGCTGTTTTTT. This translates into CASSFDRGRRTGELFF. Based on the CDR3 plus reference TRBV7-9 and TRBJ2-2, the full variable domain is DTGVSQNPRHKITKRGQNVTFRCDPISEHNRLYWYRQTLGQGPEFLTYFQNEAQLEKSRLLSDRFSAERPKGSFSTLEIQRTEQGDSAMYLCASSFDRGRRTGELFFGEGSRLTVL.

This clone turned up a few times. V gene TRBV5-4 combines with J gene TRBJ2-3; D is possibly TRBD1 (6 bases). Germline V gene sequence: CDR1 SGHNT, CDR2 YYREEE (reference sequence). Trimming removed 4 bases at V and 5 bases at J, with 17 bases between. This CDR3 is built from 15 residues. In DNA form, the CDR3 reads TGTGCCAGCAGCGCCGGCCGGACAGAGGTAGATACGCAGTATTTT. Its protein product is CASSAGRTEVDTQYF.

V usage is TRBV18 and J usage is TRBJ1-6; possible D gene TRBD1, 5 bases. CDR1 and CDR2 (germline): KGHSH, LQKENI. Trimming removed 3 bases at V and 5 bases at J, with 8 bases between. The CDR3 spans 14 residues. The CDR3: CASSPGRDNSPLHF. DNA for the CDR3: TGTGCCAGCTCACCCGGCAGGGATAATTCACCCCTCCACTTT.

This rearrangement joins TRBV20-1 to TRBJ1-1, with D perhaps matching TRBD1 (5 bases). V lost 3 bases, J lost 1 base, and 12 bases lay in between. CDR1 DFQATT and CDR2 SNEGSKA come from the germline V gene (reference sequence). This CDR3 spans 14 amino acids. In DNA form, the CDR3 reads TGCAGTGCTAGTTGGAGGGGCACGAACACTGAAGCTTTCTTT. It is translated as CSASWRGTNTEAFF.

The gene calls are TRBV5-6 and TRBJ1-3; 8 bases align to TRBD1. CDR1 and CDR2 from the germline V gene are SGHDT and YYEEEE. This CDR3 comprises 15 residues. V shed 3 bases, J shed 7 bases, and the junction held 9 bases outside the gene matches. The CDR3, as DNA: TGTGCCAGCAGCTGGGGGACAGGTCCTGCGAACACCATATATTTT. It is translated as CASSWGTGPANTIYF.

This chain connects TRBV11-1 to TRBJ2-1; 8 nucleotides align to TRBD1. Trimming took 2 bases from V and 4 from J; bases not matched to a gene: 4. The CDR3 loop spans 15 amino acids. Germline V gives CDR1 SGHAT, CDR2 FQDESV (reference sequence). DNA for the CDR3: TGTGCCAGCAGCTTATCCAGGGGGCCTTACAATGAGCAGTTCTTC. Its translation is CASSLSRGPYNEQFF.